This T cell receptor beta chain was retrieved from a study of cytomegalovirus exposure and HLA in healthy donors listed by TCRdb under 2017. Study-level background: An earlier analysis of 587 of the donors reported over 250 Gb of sequence data and around 120 million unique TCR beta sequences obtained from around 180 million T cells. The study aimed to test whether cataloging public T cell receptors could reveal signatures of past pathogen exposure. Typing coverage differed by locus: A, B, C, DRB1 and DQB1 were typed in roughly 629-640 donors, DQA1 in 500 to 550, DPA1 in over 600, and DPB1 in approximately 450. Donor age, sex, ethnicity and CMV serostatus were collected together with the repertoire data. A later analysis re-examined previously published TCR beta repertoires from about 670 donors and added high-resolution HLA genotyping to investigate patterns of TCR occurrence. A later genetic analysis took genome-wide SNP genotypes for about three fifths of the roughly 700 donors and used that subset as a discovery cohort. In an earlier analysis of 550 to 700 of the donors, high-throughput TCR beta sequencing was used to judge whether each TCR beta V gene segment behaved as functional or pseudogenic. Using immunosequencing, the study profiled T cell repertoires from 640 or so subjects and related those repertoires to cytomegalovirus serostatus. HLA typing included class I and class II loci at four-digit resolution. All discovery cohort repertoires had been generated using a single sequencing platform. Along with the 666-subject first cohort, a separate validation cohort of over a hundred different subjects was used. Of the approximately 400 genotyped donors, less than 90% were placed in the genetic ancestry cluster associated with self-reported Caucasian donors. Among roughly 400 genotyped donors of the cohort, an average of about 240,000 unique TCR beta nucleotide sequences were sequenced per donor, about a sixth of them non-productive. About five DR-DQ haplotypes were treated as single units for association and clustering because of strong linkage in the cohort. An early release that covered several hundred HLA-typed donors contained approximately 320 gigabases of sequencing data and roughly 84 million unique TCR sequences. To predict cytomegalovirus infection status, the study brought together high-throughput TCR immunosequencing, statistical association of individual TCRs with disease status, and machine learning. In the later analysis, no new phenotypic data were used to find candidate immune exposures; instead, reliance was placed on TCR beta sequences and their occurrence across donors. What the research found in general, with its limitations: Seventeen rarely observed V segments, including chromosome 9 orphons, were excluded from the earlier analysis of approximately 500 of the donors because counts were too low. While some public TCRs were present in many individuals, most TCR sequences turned up only very rarely across donors. At a false discovery rate of 0.05, a later analysis linked about 16,000 TCR beta sequences to specific HLA alleles. A few of the identified cytomegalovirus-associated TCR beta chains were confirmed in vitro to be specific for cytomegalovirus antigens. In a later analysis, the rate of TCR association differed among HLA loci, with DRB1 alleles having the most associated TCRs and HLA-C alleles having the fewest. When HLA alleles, especially DR and DQ, strongly co-occurred, TCR associations were difficult to assign to individual alleles. According to a later analysis, most CMV-associated TCR beta chains appeared to be HLA-restricted, and the HLA associations seemed to be driven largely by CMV exposure. In an earlier analysis of around 500 of the donors, most TCR beta V segments appeared in productive rearrangements about 90% or about 30% of the time, broadly matching IMGT annotations. It was suggested by the authors that the approach could potentially be generalized to other disease states and immunological phenotypes. Presence/absence analyses assumed roughly uniform sequencing depth across donors, an assumption that may not hold. In both the original and validation cohorts, the classifier was reported to diagnose cytomegalovirus status with high specificity and sensitivity. In a later analysis, several top co-occurrence clusters were reported to appear linked to parvovirus B19, influenza, CMV and Epstein-Barr virus. HLA typing was unavailable for some donors at each locus, so association tests used only the typed subset. The sequencing pipeline was judged likely to have produced a cluster of highly shared sequence variants as a technical artifact. A later genetic analysis associated a missense DCLRE1C variant with V-gene and J-gene trimming of TCR beta chains, and an independent cohort replicated the association. The study listed approximately 150 TCR beta chains as associated with cytomegalovirus. Compared with the roughly 670-donor mean, donors in an Asian-associated ancestry cluster had fewer N-insertions in productive TCRs, according to a later genetic analysis. A further reported finding was that TCR beta sequences accurately predicted the HLA-A and HLA-B alleles for most subjects in the first cohort. Linkage disequilibrium might explain the correlated functional status among segregating V segments, but an unknown experimental factor could not be excluded. For the cohort, immune exposure information was limited to CMV serostatus. A later analysis found that HLA-associated TCR beta chains were more clonally expanded and had lower generation probabilities than equally common non-associated chains. The cohort was sequenced for TCR beta chains only, and without alpha or paired-chain data the features that could be detected were limited.

The protocol used for the library was the immunoSEQ multiplex PCR assay. The multiplex PCR relied on a mix of 60 forward primers for TCR Vbeta segments and 13 reverse primers for TCR Jbeta segments. Amplification of the CDR3 region of rearranged TCR beta genes was performed with a multiplex PCR assay on genomic DNA. Amplified TCR beta libraries were sequenced as 87-base-pair reads on the Illumina HiSeq System. On the study's bioinformatics: A later analysis tallied tens of millions of unique TCR beta chains across the approximately 670 repertoires, and about 12 million of those chains were shared by two or more donors. To remove PCR and sequencing errors, raw reads were error-corrected and collapsed into unique sequences using a nearest-neighbor algorithm that merged closely related sequences. To assign V, D and J gene segments, CDR3 sequences were aligned to IMGT reference sequences. For a sequence to be retained, a match of at least six nucleotides was required to both a V gene segment and a J gene segment. A rearrangement counted as productive if the CDR3 had no stop codons and remained in frame with V and J, and every other rearrangement counted as non-productive. CDR3 was defined according to IMGT convention as the region running from the second conserved V-encoded cysteine to the conserved J-encoded phenylalanine. The earlier analysis of more than 450 of the donors excluded sequences that lacked an unambiguous match to a single V gene segment. In an earlier analysis of 587 of the donors, a V segment was called functional when productive rearrangements were above 56.7%, and segregating when the standard deviation between donors exceeded 5%. A statistical classification framework was developed to diagnose cytomegalovirus status using the catalog of TCR beta chain sequences. V and J gene assignment, in a later analysis, came from comparing TCR nucleotide sequences with IMGT/GENE-DB human TR gene sequences. The TCRdist pipeline was used in a later analysis to assign CDR3 sequences and most-parsimonious VDJ recombination scenarios. In a later analysis, every TCR beta chain was defined by the combination of its CDR3 amino acid sequence and its V-gene family, and reads without a unique V-gene family were dropped. As a way to deal with suspected cross-contamination and a sequencing artifact, a later analysis dropped 640 or so nucleotide sequences that were highly shared and had low generation probability. In a later analysis, a clonal expansion index for each public chain was calculated from normalized within-repertoire ranks of inferred template counts. A later analysis computed generation probabilities with a VDJ recombination model fitted to out-of-frame rearrangements, and checked the results against IGoR. A later analysis scored TCR-TCR, TCR-HLA and TCR-CMV co-occurrence with hypergeometric tests, applying a repertoire-size bias correction to TCR pairs. False discovery rates were estimated in a later analysis by permuting HLA or CMV assignments 20 times. In a later analysis, co-occurring TCRs were grouped using DBSCAN, with TCRdist sequence similarity added in when clustering inside HLA-allele-positive subsets. Repertoires with fewer than 30,000 or more than 120,000 public chains were left out of co-occurrence clustering, as were four to six repertoires with anomalous nucleotide sharing. Entries here come from immuneACCESS through TCRdb and include only in-frame sequences with V and J called. Some clones fail to appear in such tables; in the studies checked, an unresolved V gene covers under half of the shortfall, and the cause of the remainder is unknown. V, J and clone size were drawn from that table, and D and trimming were deduced from the DNA. The sample includes around 180,000 clones, with 84% observed a single time. The biggest ten clones account for about 0.25% of the sample.

The cohort comprised around 700 healthy bone marrow donors. At the time of sampling, every cohort member was nominally healthy, though immune exposures that went unrecorded were likely present. The donor was CMV seronegative and belonged to the group of around 350 seronegative cohort members. A peripheral blood sample was collected from each donor, and TCR beta sequencing was performed on peripheral blood mononuclear cells. Genomic DNA was extracted from the blood cell samples with the Qiagen DNeasy Blood Extraction Kit. A remark on this clone: The antigen it recognizes is unknown. No base quality information exists; no much larger clone differs at one position.

The sequenced sample was PBMCs. This receptor was identified in a boy between 10 and 17 years old in good health and CMV-seronegative.

For the CDR3, the sequence is CASSADGVLEKLFF. The nucleotide sequence is given as TGTGCCAGCAGTGCAGACGGGGTCCTCGAAAAACTGTTTTTT. The V gene is TRBV2 and the J gene is TRBJ1-4; no D segment can be confidently identified. Its CDR3 holds 14 amino acids, cysteine through phenylalanine. Just CDR3 DNA is preserved here, 42 bases in frame from base 1. Reading the germline V gene gives CDR1 SNHLY and CDR2 FYNNEI. V is clipped by 4 bases and J by 8 bases, and the sequence between their germline boundaries is 14 bases long.